These 10 T cell receptor beta chains share one sample of origin, sequenced in a study of lymphopenia after photon versus proton radiotherapy. Profiling relied on immunoSEQ multiplex PCR, and the TCRdb table lists in-frame clones only, not all of them. Of fewer than 50,000 clones listed, around 86% are singletons. The source was peripheral blood, collected from a patient treated with photon-based radiotherapy. Every receptor here comes from a middle-aged man with gastric cancer.

The chain has TRBV4-2 and TRBJ2-7; D is ambiguous. Trimming cost V 0 bases and J 3 bases, with 0 bases left between them. The V gene's germline CDR1 is LGHNA and CDR2 YNFKEQ. This CDR3 region has 11 residues. The CDR3: CASSQDYEQYF. The DNA of the CDR3 is TGTGCCAGCAGCCAAGACTACGAGCAGTACTTC.

J is TRBJ1-2 and V is TRBV19; tentatively, D is TRBD1 (5 bases). This CDR3 has 14 residues. Germline-derived CDR1 and CDR2 are LNHDA and SQIVND (reference sequence). V lost 5 bases, J lost 0 bases, and 10 bases lay in between. The DNA for the CDR3 is TGTGCCAGTAGTCGGGGCAGCACTAACTATGGCTACACCTTC. It codes for CASSRGSTNYGYTF.

This chain uses TRBV7-2 with TRBJ2-3; D gene uncertain. The CDR3 is made up of 15 amino acids. Germline values: CDR1 SGHTA, CDR2 FQGNSA. Trimming took 1 base from V and 2 from J, leaving 10 bases between them. The CDR3 loop is CASSLDLMNTDTQYF. In DNA form, the CDR3 reads TGTGCCAGCAGCTTAGATCTCATGAACACAGATACGCAGTATTTT.

The chain combines TRBV11-3 with TRBJ2-3; 12 nucleotides agree with TRBD1. The CDR3 spans 15 residues. V shed 4 bases, J shed 6 bases, and the junction held 5 bases outside the gene matches. In germline, CDR1 is SGHNT, CDR2 YENEEA. CDR3 in amino acids: CASSSRDRGPDTQYF. CDR3 DNA: TGTGCCAGCAGCTCCCGGGACAGGGGGCCGGATACGCAGTATTTT.

This rearrangement joins TRBV7-8 to TRBJ2-1; TRBD1 agrees at 7 bases. Germline CDR1 SGHVS, CDR2 FQNEAQ. The CDR3 extends over 15 amino acids. J was trimmed by 6 bases and V by 4 bases; bases with no gene match: 9. CDR3 sequence reads: CASSYIQGLGNEQFF. The CDR3 DNA reads as TGTGCCAGCAGCTACATACAGGGGCTTGGCAATGAGCAGTTCTTC. The variable domain in full, with the rest retrieved from reference TRBV7-8 and TRBJ2-1, is GAGVSQSPRYKVAKRGQDVALRCDPISGHVSLFWYQQALGQGPEFLTYFQNEAQLDKSGLPSDRFFAERPEGSVSTLKIQRTQQEDSAVYLCASSYIQGLGNEQFFGPGTRLTVL.

This chain connects TRBV19 to TRBJ1-4, with D unclear. V was pared by 3 bases and J by 4 bases, with 12 bases between. This CDR3 is 15 amino acids long. Germline CDR1 LNHDA, CDR2 SQIVND (reference sequence). In nucleotides, the CDR3 is TGTGCCAGTAGTATGGAACGGTTACTTAATGAAAAACTGTTTTTT. Amino acid sequence: CASSMERLLNEKLFF.

The gene calls are TRBV19 and TRBJ2-5, with 7 bases identical to TRBD1. Near its end, the DNA agrees better with TRBJ2-7, so the J call may be wrong. The CDR3 runs to 14 residues. Germline lookup yields CDR1 LNHDA and CDR2 SQIVND (reference sequence). CDR3 sequence: CASRRDSTAYEQYF. As DNA, the CDR3 is TGTGCCAGTAGGAGGGACAGTACGGCCTACGAGCAGTACTTC.

In its sample, this clone was seen once. The rearrangement links TRBV7-9 to TRBJ1-5; D possibly corresponds to TRBD1 (6 bases). The CDR3 consists of 15 residues. V was shortened by 5 bases and J by 3 bases, with 14 bases between the two germline ends. The V gene's germline CDR1 is SEHNR and CDR2 FQNEAQ (reference sequence). The CDR3 DNA reads as TGTGCCAGCAGCCCCAGGACAGCCTTCAATCAGCCCCAGCATTTT. It codes for CASSPRTAFNQPQHF.

This clone was observed a single time. The rearrangement links TRBV30 to TRBJ2-6; the D gene is possibly TRBD2 (5 bases). Germline loops: CDR1 GTSNPN, CDR2 SVGIG (reference sequence). The V end lost 4 bases, the J end lost 3 bases, and 10 bases lay between the germline ends. The CDR3 runs 14 residues. The CDR3 reads CAWTSGGGANVLTF. In DNA, the CDR3 is TGTGCCTGGACCTCAGGAGGTGGGGCCAACGTCCTGACTTTC.

The chain couples TRBV10-3 to TRBJ2-7; no clear D. With 0 bases removed from V and 3 bases from J, the gap between germline ends came to 12 bases. Germline V gene sequence: CDR1 ENHRY, CDR2 SYGVKD. This CDR3 comprises 15 residues. DNA of the CDR3: TGTGCCATCAGTGAGTCGGAATTATTCAACTACGAGCAGTACTTC. Amino acids: CAISESELFNYEQYF.